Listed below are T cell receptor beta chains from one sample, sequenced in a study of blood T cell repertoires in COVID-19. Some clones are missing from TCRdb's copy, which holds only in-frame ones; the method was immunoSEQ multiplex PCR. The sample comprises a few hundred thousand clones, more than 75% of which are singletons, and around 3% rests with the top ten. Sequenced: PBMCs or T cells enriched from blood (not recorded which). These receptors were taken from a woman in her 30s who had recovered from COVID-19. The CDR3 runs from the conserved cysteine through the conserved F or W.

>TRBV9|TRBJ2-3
CASSVESGRTDTQYF
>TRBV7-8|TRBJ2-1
CASTKARLGSYNEQFF
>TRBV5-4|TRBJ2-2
CASSSRQGGTGELFF
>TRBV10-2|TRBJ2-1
CASLTGGFNEQFF
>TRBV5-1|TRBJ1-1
CASSLQGPMNTEAFF
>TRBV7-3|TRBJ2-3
CASAGGPTDTQYF
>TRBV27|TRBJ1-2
CASSLTPGDYGYTF
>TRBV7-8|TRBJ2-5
CASSLVGTGRVAQYF
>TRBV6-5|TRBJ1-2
CASSTGFGGYTF
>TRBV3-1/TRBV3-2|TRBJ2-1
CASSQDLGTGAVEQFF
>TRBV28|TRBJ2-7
CASSSFGTGAYEQYF
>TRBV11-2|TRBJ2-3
CASSFTGPGTDTQYF
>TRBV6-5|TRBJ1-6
CASSYDPGDSPLHF
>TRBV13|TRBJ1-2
CASSPRAGSYGYTF
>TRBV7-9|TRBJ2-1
CASSLVGGNEQFF
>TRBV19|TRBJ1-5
CASSIGRGQPQHF
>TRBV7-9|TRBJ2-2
CASPSNSPGLQGGELFF
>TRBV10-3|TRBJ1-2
CAITLRSGGADYGYTF
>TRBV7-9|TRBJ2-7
CASSLWQGADEQYF
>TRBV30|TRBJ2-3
CAWGLAGGSRTDTQYF
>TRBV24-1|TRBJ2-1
CATSRRGGGYNEQFF
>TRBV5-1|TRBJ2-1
CASSYRDTNYNEQFF